This entry lists 16 T cell receptor beta chains sequenced from one sample in a study of human T cells and chemical hapten exposure. MiXCR was run by TCRdb on the RACE reads, yielding one entry per CDR3 protein. The table has about 110,000 distinct CDR3 sequences, roughly a tenth seen once. Time point specified: patch test 2, 6 weeks after DPC sensitization. Noted treatment: therapeutic diphenylcyclopropenone sensitization with weekly scalp DPC. The sequences come from whole blood, collected in connection with sensitization to the hapten diphenylcyclopropenone (DPC). Receptors were obtained from a woman in her thirties or forties with alopecia areata. Some clones in this sample may be carry-over from other donors' samples.

This clonotype came up many times. V and J are TRBV10-1 and TRBJ1-1; D not certain. Germline V CDR1 and CDR2: WNHNN, SYGVQD (reference sequence). Trimming removed 4 bases from V and 5 bases from J, with 11 bases in between. This CDR3 comprises 13 residues. CDR3 amino acids: CASSVQPRTEAFF. CDR3 in DNA: TGCGCCAGCAGTGTGCAACCTAGAACTGAAGCTTTCTTT.

The chain employs TRBV7-3 and TRBJ1-2; D gene unclear. The germline V gene encodes CDR1 SGHTA and CDR2 FQGTGA. Trimming took 0 bases from V and 6 from J, leaving 23 bases between them. CDR3 length: 18 residues. CDR3 in amino acids: CASSLTAAGAARGDGYTF. The CDR3 bases are TGTGCCAGCAGCTTAACGGCGGCGGGAGCGGCTCGAGGCGATGGCTACACCTTC.

This clonotype was seen a few times. The V and J genes are TRBV6-6 and TRBJ2-7; TRBD1 aligns across 9 bases. Trimming removed 2 bases from V and 3 bases from J; junction bases left unmatched: 5. Per the germline V gene, CDR1 is MNHNY and CDR2 is SVGAGI (reference sequence). The CDR3 is made up of 15 amino acids. In DNA form, the CDR3 reads TGTGCCAGCAGTTACAGGGGACAGGGAAACTACGAGCAGTACTTC. Translating gives CASSYRGQGNYEQYF.

In this sample, this clonotype turned up many times. V and J are TRBV4-1 and TRBJ2-7, with D uncertain. Trimming shortened V by 0 bases and J by 1 base, and 7 bases separated the two germline ends. There are 14 residues in the CDR3. Germline assignment: CDR1 MGHRA and CDR2 YSYEKL. The CDR3 nucleotides are TGCGCCAGCAGCCAAGACGTCGCATCCTACGAGCAGTACTTC. Its translation is CASSQDVASYEQYF.

In its sample, this clonotype was seen a few times. The rearrangement uses TRBV27 and TRBJ2-2, with TRBD1 matching 7 bases. The ends lost 6 bases at V and 1 base at J; junction bases unmatched: 2. Looked up from germline, CDR1 is MNHEY and CDR2 is SMNVEV (reference sequence). The CDR3 is 14 residues long. The CDR3 region is CASSRTGNTGELFF. The CDR3 DNA is TGTGCCAGCAGCCGGACAGGGAACACCGGGGAGCTGTTTTTT.

A few counts support this clonotype. This chain's CDR3 is CASSLGPGINEQFF. The CDR3 DNA follows: TGTGCCAGCAGCCTAGGGCCTGGGATAAATGAGCAGTTCTTC. This rearrangement joins TRBV9 to TRBJ2-1, with unresolved D. Germline V gives CDR1 SGDLS, CDR2 YYNGEE. Deletions cut 4 bases from V and 7 bases from J, with 15 bases between. The CDR3 spans 14 residues. Full variable domain (outside the CDR3, taken from reference TRBV9 and TRBJ2-1): DSGVTQTPKHLITATGQRVTLRCSPRSGDLSVYWYQQSLDQGLQFLIQYYNGEERAKGNILERFSAQQFPDLHSELNLSSLELGDSALYFCASSLGPGINEQFFGPGTRLTVL.

The sample holds a few counts of this clonotype. This sequence joins TRBV29-1 and TRBJ1-1; no clear D gene. CDR1 is SQVTM, CDR2 ANQGSEA, per germline. V lost 7 bases, J lost 0 bases, and 21 bases lay in between. The CDR3 has 16 residues. The CDR3 protein is CSAQTFVGVMNTEAFF. CDR3 sequence (DNA): TGCAGCGCCCAAACCTTCGTCGGGGTCATGAACACTGAAGCTTTCTTT.

The chain uses TRBV4-1 and TRBJ1-5; TRBD1 matches 7 bases. The V segment lost 4 bases and the J segment 0 bases; nucleotides outside the gene matches: 3. CDR1 and CDR2 from the germline V gene are MGHRA and YSYEKL. This CDR3 spans 15 amino acids. The CDR3 DNA sequence: TGCGCCAGCAGCCCGACAGGGCCTAGCAATCAGCCCCAGCATTTT. As protein: CASSPTGPSNQPQHF.

The chain couples TRBV20-1 to TRBJ2-7, with 16 positions matching TRBD2. CDR3 length: 19 residues. The germline V gene has CDR1 DFQATT and CDR2 SNEGSKA (reference sequence). Losses at the gene ends were 1 base for V and 6 bases for J; bases not matched to a gene: 15. The CDR3 DNA reads as TGCAGTGCTAGAGTACCGGGACTAGCGGGGGGGCCAGAGGTAGGCGAGCAGTACTTC. Encoded protein: CSARVPGLAGGPEVGEQYF.

This clonotype has ten or more counts. The chain combines TRBV14 with TRBJ2-2; 11 bases agree with TRBD1. Germline CDR1 is SGHDN and CDR2 is FVKESK. The CDR3 has 16 residues. With V trimmed by 1 base and J by 7 bases, 5 bases remained unmatched. DNA of the CDR3: TGTGCCAGCAGCCAAGCAGGACAGGGGGCCGGCGGGGAGCTGTTTTTT. It translates to CASSQAGQGAGGELFF.

This clonotype was observed many times. The CDR3 reads CAISEGDRLINEQFF. The CDR3 DNA follows: TGTGCCATCAGTGAAGGGGACAGGTTGATCAATGAGCAGTTCTTC. The rearrangement joins TRBV10-3 to TRBJ2-1, with TRBD1 matching over 8 bases. J lost 6 bases, V lost 3 bases, and 7 bases had no gene match. The CDR3 is 15 amino acids. Germline CDR1 ENHRY, CDR2 SYGVKD.

The chain links TRBV6-5 to TRBJ1-5, with TRBD1 identical over 8 bases. The J segment lost 4 bases and the V segment lost 6 bases, leaving 8 bases of the junction unmatched. Germline CDR1 reads MNHEY; CDR2 reads SVGAGI. CDR3 length: 15 amino acids. DNA for the CDR3: TGTGCCAGCAGATCGGGACAGGTTCTTAATCAGCCCCAGCATTTT. Encoded protein: CASRSGQVLNQPQHF.

This clonotype was observed a handful of times. V is TRBV3-1 and J is TRBJ1-5, with 9 bases matching TRBD1. CDR1 and CDR2 from the germline V gene are LGHDT and YNNKEL (reference sequence). CDR3 length: 15 residues. Trimming removed 1 base from V and 9 bases from J; junction bases left unmatched: 7. This CDR3 reads CASSQGPGTGPPQHF. The CDR3 nucleotides are TGTGCCAGCAGCCAAGGACCCGGGACAGGGCCGCCCCAGCATTTT.

The chain is built from TRBV6-5 and TRBJ2-7; possibly TRBD1 or TRBD2 for D (5 bases each). Trimming took 0 bases from V and 2 from J, leaving 20 bases between them. In germline, CDR1 is MNHEY, CDR2 SVGAGI. The CDR3 is made up of 18 amino acids. The CDR3 DNA is TGTGCCAGCAGTTACTCCGTACCTCCCCGGGGCATGACCTACGAGCAGTACTTC. The encoded protein is CASSYSVPPRGMTYEQYF.

This clonotype was picked up many times. The chain uses TRBV24-1 and TRBJ2-5; no clear D. The CDR3 is made up of 15 amino acids. Germline lookup yields CDR1 KGHDR and CDR2 SFDVKD. Trimming removed 4 bases at V and 1 base at J, with 12 bases between. DNA for the CDR3: TGTGCCACCAGTGACCCCGGACCCGGCCAAGAGACCCAGTACTTC. The encoded protein is CATSDPGPGQETQYF.

This clonotype has only a few counts. The rearrangement uses TRBV20-1 and TRBJ2-7; TRBD1 matches 7 bases. The CDR3 has 14 residues. In germline, CDR1 is DFQATT, CDR2 SNEGSKA (reference sequence). Trimming took 5 bases from V and 2 from J; bases not matched to a gene: 9. CDR3 region: CSAPPPGQAYEQYF. In DNA, the CDR3 is TGCAGTGCTCCACCTCCCGGACAGGCCTACGAGCAGTACTTC.